This TCR beta chain derives from a study of vaccination effects on CD4 cells after COVID-19. As concerns this clone: Its specificity is unknown.

The CDR3 sequence is 14 residues long. V was shortened by 1 base and J by 1 base, with 7 bases between the two germline ends. The germline gives CDR1 LGHDT, CDR2 YNNKEL (reference sequence). Profiling relied on immunoSEQ multiplex PCR, and the TCRdb table lists in-frame clones only, not all of them. This sample has approximately 24,000 clones; roughly 80% occur once, and the top ten carry approximately 10%. The ViraFEST assay expanded antigen-specific CD4+ T cells with viral peptide pools before sequencing. Investigators separated out CD4+ T cells once around eleven days of culture had passed. According to the study, vaccine recipients showed no prior SARS-CoV-2 infection and negative nucleocapsid antibodies.

The receptor's source is a human donor who received a COVID-19 vaccine. This specimen consisted of CD4+ T cells from PBMCs cultured with HCoV-NL63 spike peptides, obtained before COVID-19 vaccination. The chain combines TRBV3-1 (or the pseudogene TRBV3-2) with TRBJ1-1; D remains unclear. The CDR3, as DNA: TGTGCCAGCAGCCAAGCCGTCACGAACACTGAAGCTTTCTTT. Encoded protein: CASSQAVTNTEAFF.